This T cell receptor (beta chain) was identified during a study of T cell responses to AZD1222 COVID-19 vaccine. The repertoire was sequenced with immunoSEQ multiplex PCR; TCRdb's copy has only in-frame clones and lacks some. The table records 140,000 to 150,000 clones, 80% to 95% of them present only once. The specimen comprised peripheral blood, sampled on day 0 of AZD1222 vaccination. This TCR was sampled from an adult in good health.

The CDR3 sequence: CASNSVGNTIYF. CDR3 in DNA: TGTGCCAGCAACTCGGTGGGAAACACCATATATTTT. V and J are TRBV11-2 and TRBJ1-3; no clear D gene. Germline V gives CDR1 SGHAT, CDR2 FQNNGV. The CDR3 is 12 residues long. The ends were cut back, 7 bases at V and 4 bases at J, with 8 bases in the middle.